What follows describes a single TCR beta chain. Its antigen is not known. It is likely a read error, because the conserved phenylalanine at the end of the CDR3 is missing. The limits of the CDR3 on the DNA are not certain, so only TCRdb's listed CDR3 is given. These data originate in a study of CD8+CD57+ T cells in acquired aplastic anemia. Study-level information: Sorted CD4+ and CD8+ cell DNA averaged about 3 ug. Healthy donors yielded roughly 9.8 million CD4+ cell reads on average. The study, taken as a whole, reports: Patients and controls shared 25 to 30 CD8+ CDR3 sequences, which appeared highly expressed in patients and within their immunodominant clones.

TCR beta VDJ and CDR3 profiles were obtained from a genomic DNA template. MiXCR, run by TCRdb on the reads, gives a single entry per CDR3 protein. This table has 400,000 to 450,000 distinct CDR3 sequences, 65% to 80% appearing once. Germline-derived CDR1 and CDR2 are SGHVS and FQNEAQ. Termini included, the CDR3 measures 13 amino acids. Specimen: sorted CD4+, CD8+, or CD8+CD57+ T cells (not recorded which) from PBMCs. The chain is built from TRBV7-8 and TRBJ1-5. The TCR was taken from a human donor in good health, serving as a control. CDR3 region: CASSYVNTQAFFV.